A single sample gave rise to the 27 T cell receptor beta chains below, sequenced in a study of human T cells and chemical hapten exposure. TCRdb reanalysed the RACE reads using MiXCR and keeps one entry per CDR3 protein. The data contain approximately 350,000 distinct CDR3 sequences, approximately 6.3% of them seen just once; the ten biggest clones take up 8% to 9%. Time point described: patch test 1, 2 weeks after DPC sensitization. Treatment defined: therapeutic diphenylcyclopropenone sensitization with weekly scalp DPC. The material sequenced was whole blood, taken in connection with sensitization to the hapten diphenylcyclopropenone (DPC). These receptors all come from a woman aged 18-30 years with alopecia areata. Some clones in this sample may be carry-over from other donors' samples.

The V and J genes are TRBV29-1 and TRBJ1-2; D might be TRBD1 (5 bases). Germline V gene lookup returns CDR1 SQVTM and CDR2 ANQGSEA. The CDR3 is 13 residues long. V lost 7 bases and J 0 bases, leaving 12 bases between the germline ends. The CDR3 sequence is CSGGETTNYGYTF. CDR3 in DNA: TGCAGCGGGGGGGAGACTACTAACTATGGCTACACCTTC.

The sample holds a few counts of this clonotype. This sequence joins TRBV4-1 and TRBJ2-7, with 10 bases aligning to TRBD2. Trimming took 4 bases from V and 4 from J; bases not matched to a gene: 10. CDR3 length: 16 amino acids. CDR1 and CDR2 (germline): MGHRA, YSYEKL. The CDR3 loop is CASSPLGASGGYEQYF. CDR3 nucleotides: TGCGCCAGCAGCCCCCTGGGGGCTAGCGGGGGATACGAGCAGTACTTC.

This clonotype was seen a handful of times. V is TRBV5-6 and J is TRBJ1-5; 10 bases map to TRBD1. Germline V gene data show CDR1 as SGHDT and CDR2 as YYEEEE. V lost 3 bases and J lost 4; bases outside the gene matches: 4. The CDR3 runs to 15 residues. The CDR3 loop reads CASSWGQGLNQPQHF. Here the CDR3 DNA reads TGTGCCAGCAGCTGGGGACAGGGGCTTAATCAGCCCCAGCATTTT.

The rearrangement links TRBV28 to TRBJ1-4; TRBD1 is a possible D gene (5 bases). Germline CDR1 reads MDHEN; CDR2 reads SYDVKM. The CDR3 is 15 residues long. The germline V and J ends were trimmed by 2 bases and 6 bases, with 13 bases remaining between them. The CDR3 sequence is CASSLLSGTHEKLFF. CDR3 sequence (DNA): TGTGCCAGCAGTTTACTTTCCGGGACTCATGAAAAACTGTTTTTT. The entire variable domain, with the rest obtained from reference TRBV28 and TRBJ1-4, is as follows: DVKVTQSSRYLVKRTGEKVFLECVQDMDHENMFWYRQDPGLGLRLIYFSYDVKMKEKGDIPEGYSVSREKKERFSLILESASTNQTSMYLCASSLLSGTHEKLFFGSGTQLSVL.

This clonotype was recorded many times. The rearrangement links TRBV4-1 to TRBJ1-5, with D possibly being TRBD1 (6 bases). The germline gives CDR1 MGHRA, CDR2 YSYEKL. Trimming pared 1 base from V and 6 bases from J, leaving 19 bases between. The CDR3 spans 17 residues. The CDR3 sequence is CASSQANLGGAGQPQHF. Here the CDR3 DNA reads TGCGCCAGCAGCCAAGCTAATTTGGGGGGCGCGGGTCAGCCCCAGCATTTT.

This clonotype was counted ten times or more. The CDR3 bases are TGTGCCAGCAGCTACTCATCGGGACAGACCTACAATGAGCAGTTCTTC. Protein product: CASSYSSGQTYNEQFF. J is TRBJ2-1 and V is TRBV7-2; 7 nucleotides align to TRBD1. The CDR3 runs 16 residues. Per germline, CDR1 SGHTA and CDR2 FQGNSA. The junction had 8 bases not matched to a gene; V was cut back by 4 bases and J by 2 bases. Variable domain in full (rest from reference TRBV7-2 and TRBJ2-1): GAGVSQSPSNKVTEKGKDVELRCDPISGHTALYWYRQSLGQGLEFLIYFQGNSAPDKSGLPSDRFSAERTGGSVSTLTIQRTQQEDSAVYLCASSYSSGQTYNEQFFGPGTRLTVL.

This clonotype was detected many times. V is TRBV6-2 or TRBV6-3 and J is TRBJ2-7, with D maybe TRBD2 (5 bases). Germline CDR1 and CDR2: MNHEY and SVGEGT. This CDR3 contains 14 residues. Trimming removed 7 bases from V and 0 bases from J, with 13 bases in between. The CDR3 sequence: CASTSPGSSYEQYF. For the CDR3, the DNA is TGTGCCAGCACCTCCCCGGGGAGCTCCTACGAGCAGTACTTC.

In this sample, this clonotype turned up a few times. The chain recombines TRBV4-3 with TRBJ2-7; TRBD2 aligns across 8 bases. Germline trimming cut 1 base from V and 6 bases from J; bases unmatched to any gene: 2. This CDR3 has 13 residues. The germline V gene has CDR1 LGHNA and CDR2 YSLEER. The CDR3 DNA is TGCGCCAGCAGCCAAGCGGGAGGGACCGAGCAGTACTTC. This codes for CASSQAGGTEQYF.

The J gene is TRBJ2-7, the V gene TRBV7-9; TRBD2 aligns across 7 bases. This CDR3 spans 18 amino acids. Trimming cost V 5 bases and J 4 bases; bases outside gene matches: 20. Per the germline V gene, CDR1 is SEHNR and CDR2 is FQNEAQ (reference sequence). CDR3 bases: TGTGCCAGCAGCCCGAAAATGGGAGTGGGCGGGGGAGAATACGAGCAGTACTTC. This encodes CASSPKMGVGGGEYEQYF. The full variable domain, rest sourced from reference TRBV7-9 and TRBJ2-7, is DTGVSQNPRHKITKRGQNVTFRCDPISEHNRLYWYRQTLGQGPEFLTYFQNEAQLEKSRLLSDRFSAERPKGSFSTLEIQRTEQGDSAMYLCASSPKMGVGGGEYEQYFGPGTRLTVT.

V usage is TRBV2 and J usage is TRBJ2-7, with D unresolved. Trimming removed 4 bases from V and 7 bases from J, with 14 bases in between. CDR1 and CDR2 (germline): SNHLY, FYNNEI. The CDR3 totals 13 residues. The DNA of the CDR3 is TGTGCCAGCAGTGCCGACGGACGAGGTGAGCAGTACTTC. Residues: CASSADGRGEQYF.

This clonotype has a count of ten or more. The V gene is TRBV14, the J gene TRBJ2-3; tentatively, D is TRBD2 (5 bases). Germline V lookup: CDR1 SGHDN, CDR2 FVKESK. The CDR3 runs 16 residues. V was clipped by 1 base and J by 2 bases, with 13 bases between them. The CDR3: CASSQGTRAFTDTQYF. CDR3 nucleotide sequence: TGTGCCAGCAGCCAAGGGACGAGGGCTTTCACAGATACGCAGTATTTT.

The chain couples TRBV6-5 to TRBJ1-2; D gene unclear. The CDR3 is 13 residues long. The germline gives CDR1 MNHEY, CDR2 SVGAGI. Trimming pared 6 bases from V and 8 bases from J, leaving 16 bases between. The CDR3 region is CASSRAVLEGYTF. DNA of the CDR3: TGTGCCAGCAGCCGGGCCGTATTAGAGGGCTACACCTTC.

This clonotype was picked up a small number of times. The CDR3 protein is CASSSIRSPYEQYF. DNA for the CDR3: TGTGCCAGCAGTTCTATCCGGTCGCCCTACGAGCAGTACTTC. The chain joins TRBV28 to TRBJ2-7; D uncertain. CDR3 length equals 14 residues. The V gene lost 4 bases and the J gene lost 2 bases, with 12 bases spanning the gap. In germline, CDR1 is MDHEN, CDR2 SYDVKM.

This clonotype has more than one count but fewer than ten. The genes are TRBV18 and TRBJ1-3, with D possibly matching TRBD1 (5 bases). Germline CDR1 is KGHSH and CDR2 is LQKENI. Trimming cost V 6 bases and J 2 bases, with 17 bases left between them. The CDR3 is 16 amino acids. The CDR3 region is CASSLQAGAAGNTIYF. CDR3 DNA sequence: TGTGCCAGCTCTCTACAGGCCGGCGCCGCTGGAAACACCATATATTTT.

This clonotype appeared many times. The V and J genes are TRBV29-1 and TRBJ2-1; 12 bases align to TRBD2. Trimming cost V 4 bases and J 6 bases; bases outside gene matches: 4. The germline gives CDR1 SQVTM, CDR2 ANQGSEA. This CDR3 is built from 14 residues. CDR3 in DNA: TGCAGCGTTGTGGGACTAGCGGGTTTCAATGAGCAGTTCTTC. Its protein product is CSVVGLAGFNEQFF.

The CDR3 region is CASSPGGARVEQYF. The CDR3 DNA reads as TGCGCCAGCAGCCCCGGGGGGGCCCGGGTCGAGCAGTACTTC. The genes are TRBV5-1 and TRBJ2-7; 8 nucleotides agree with TRBD2. Germline CDR1 SGHRS, CDR2 YFSETQ. The CDR3 is made up of 14 amino acids. J was trimmed by 6 bases and V by 4 bases; bases with no gene match: 9.

The gene calls are TRBV11-2 and TRBJ2-3, with TRBD2 matching 10 bases. The CDR3 runs to 16 residues. Germline-derived CDR1 and CDR2 are SGHAT and FQNNGV. The V gene end was trimmed by 6 bases and the J gene end by 4 bases; junction bases not matched to a gene: 10. The chain's CDR3 is CASSQDSGGAADTQYF. Here the CDR3 DNA reads TGTGCCAGCAGTCAGGACAGCGGGGGGGCCGCAGATACGCAGTATTTT.

This clonotype was observed a few times. The chain uses TRBV4-1 and TRBJ1-1; D is unresolved. Germline loops: CDR1 MGHRA, CDR2 YSYEKL. This CDR3 is 14 amino acids long. V lost 4 bases to trimming and J lost 1 base, with 10 bases between them. The CDR3 sequence: CASSPRAANTEAFF. CDR3 nucleotide sequence: TGCGCCAGCAGCCCACGGGCAGCGAACACTGAAGCTTTCTTT.

This clonotype was seen more than once but under ten times. V usage is TRBV6-2 or TRBV6-3 and J usage is TRBJ1-3; the match to TRBD1 covers 7 bases. The ends lost 2 bases at V and 0 bases at J; junction bases unmatched: 7. CDR3 length: 17 residues. CDR1 and CDR2 from the germline V gene are MNHEY and SVGEGT. The CDR3 loop reads CASSYRIRGTSGNTIYF. As DNA, the CDR3 is TGTGCCAGCAGTTACCGGATCAGGGGGACCTCTGGAAACACCATATATTTT.

The CDR3 reads CSANGPSTDTQYF. The CDR3 bases are TGCAGTGCGAATGGCCCGAGCACAGATACGCAGTATTTT. The chain couples TRBV20-1 to TRBJ2-3; unclear D gene. Germline loops: CDR1 DFQATT, CDR2 SNEGSKA (reference sequence). Trimming cost V 6 bases and J 0 bases, with 10 bases left between them. The CDR3 is made up of 13 amino acids.

The chain has TRBV4-2 and TRBJ2-1, with D possibly matching TRBD2 (7 bases). The CDR3 sequence is 17 residues long. V was cut by 0 bases and J by 4 bases, with 16 bases left in between. Germline assignment: CDR1 LGHNA and CDR2 YNFKEQ. The CDR3 region has the DNA TGTGCCAGCAGCCAAGATGTGGTGGGGGGGCCTTACAATGAGCAGTTCTTC. This translates into CASSQDVVGGPYNEQFF.

The rearrangement links TRBV6-5 to TRBJ2-4, with D maybe TRBD1 (6 bases). Per the germline V gene, CDR1 is MNHEY and CDR2 is SVGAGI. Trimming stripped 7 bases from V and 3 bases from J, with 13 bases between. The CDR3 runs to 14 residues. The CDR3 nucleotides read TGTGCCAGCACAAATCCGGGACACAAAAACATTCAGTACTTC. Amino acid sequence: CASTNPGHKNIQYF.

This clonotype came up a few times. This sequence joins TRBV6-5 and TRBJ1-2; D not resolved. Trimming cost V 6 bases and J 0 bases, with 11 bases left between them. Per the germline V gene, CDR1 is MNHEY and CDR2 is SVGAGI. CDR3 length equals 14 residues. This chain's CDR3 is CASRGLGANYGYTF. CDR3 bases: TGTGCCAGCAGGGGCTTAGGCGCTAACTATGGCTACACCTTC.

This clonotype was detected only a few times. The CDR3 coding sequence is TGTGCCAGTACCCCGGGACAGCATGAAGCTTTCTTT. Translating gives CASTPGQHEAFF. The chain has TRBV12-3 or TRBV12-4 and TRBJ1-1; 7 bases are a match to TRBD1. Losses at the gene ends were 9 bases for V and 7 bases for J; bases not matched to a gene: 8. CDR3 size: 12 residues.

This clonotype was recorded at least ten times. V usage is TRBV10-3 and J usage is TRBJ1-5; D might be TRBD1 (6 bases). The CDR3 is made up of 17 amino acids. The germline V gene has CDR1 ENHRY and CDR2 SYGVKD. V was clipped by 0 bases and J by 3 bases, with 15 bases between them. CDR3 coding DNA: TGTGCCATCAGTGAGTCTTCGGGGGGCCAAGACAATCAGCCCCAGCATTTT. Protein: CAISESSGGQDNQPQHF.

This clonotype was counted many times. The chain uses TRBV10-3 and TRBJ2-7; TRBD2 is a possible D gene (5 bases). The CDR3 is 14 residues long. In germline, CDR1 is ENHRY, CDR2 SYGVKD. V lost 4 bases and J 2 bases, leaving 12 bases between the germline ends. CDR3 residues: CAISGKTTAYEQYF. The CDR3, as DNA: TGTGCCATCAGTGGGAAGACTACAGCCTACGAGCAGTACTTC.

This clonotype was seen only a few times. The J gene is TRBJ1-2, the V gene TRBV12-3 or TRBV12-4, with 8 bases that match TRBD1. The CDR3 length is 14 residues. J was trimmed by 2 bases and V by 6 bases; bases with no gene match: 5. The CDR3 reads CASSYRGSNYGYTF. DNA of the CDR3: TGTGCCAGCAGCTACAGGGGGTCCAACTATGGCTACACCTTC.